This entry features one TCR beta chain sequence. What it binds is unknown. This record comes from a study of T-cell reconstitution after alpha-beta-depleted transplantation in children. General study findings and limits: In patients about two months after transplant, alpha-beta T cells reportedly arose from several hundred expanded graft clones. In some patients, recipient T cells and intrathymic progenitors surviving conditioning explained high day-60 diversity. When one year had passed after transplant, most T-cell counts and diversity came from newly produced T cells.

Unique molecular identifiers were incorporated into the prepared TCRbeta library. Via MiXCR, TCRdb re-called the PCR reads, giving one row per CDR3 protein. The sample has around 450,000 distinct CDR3 sequences; around 15% are singletons. Germline V lookup: CDR1 MGHRA, CDR2 YSYEKL. The V and J ends lost 2 bases and 4 bases respectively, with 8 bases between them. The CDR3 loop spans 14 amino acids. The receptor's source is a boy under two years old who had a stem cell transplant for Wiskott-Aldrich syndrome, so the T cells may come from the graft donor. The chain recombines TRBV4-1 with TRBJ1-4; D not resolved. The starting material was PBMCs, mostly from graft donor cells, obtained 360 days after TCRalphabeta/CD19-depleted stem cell transplant. CDR3 DNA: TGCGCCAGCAGCCAAACGGCCCTTAATGAAAAACTGTTTTTT. Protein product: CASSQTALNEKLFF.